These 7 T cell receptor beta chains were sequenced from one sample in a study of Ad26.COV2.S vaccination and SARS-CoV-2 variants. Sequencing used immunoSEQ multiplex PCR; TCRdb keeps in-frame clones, though not all of them. The table shows around 340,000 clones, with less than 90% occurring only once. Specified treatment: 15 to 20 received Ad26.COV2.S at low or high dose, single or two shots; 5 received placebo; per-sample allocation not given. Day 63 after the first injection of vaccine or placebo was the sampling time. Sequenced material: peripheral blood, taken in a trial of Ad26.COV2.S vaccine versus placebo. These receptors were obtained from a person aged 18-65 years who received the Ad26.COV2.S COVID-19 vaccine or a placebo.

V usage is TRBV3-1 (or the pseudogene TRBV3-2) and J usage is TRBJ2-5; 11 nucleotides align to TRBD2. The CDR3 totals 15 residues. Germline CDR1 LGHDT, CDR2 YNNKEL (reference sequence). Trimming cost V 4 bases and J 3 bases; bases outside gene matches: 4. CDR3 DNA sequence: TGTGCCAGCAGCCCATCGGGACTAGCGGAAGAGACCCAGTACTTC. This sequence encodes CASSPSGLAEETQYF.

This clone has only one observation. This chain connects TRBV4-1 to TRBJ2-7; D remains unclear. The CDR3 totals 17 residues. Trimming removed 1 base from V and 0 bases from J, with 16 bases in between. Germline values: CDR1 MGHRA, CDR2 YSYEKL. The CDR3 bases are TGCGCCAGCAGCCAAGTCGGGCTGGGCAAGAGCTCCTACGAGCAGTACTTC. Encoded protein: CASSQVGLGKSSYEQYF.

The chain links TRBV6-2 or TRBV6-3 to TRBJ2-5, with 11 bases matching TRBD2. Unmatched junction bases numbered 8, after V lost 6 bases and J lost 5 bases. This CDR3 is built from 15 residues. Germline V gene data show CDR1 as MNHEY and CDR2 as SVGEGT. CDR3 nucleotides: TGTGCCAGCAGCGATATAGCGGGGGGGCGCGAGACCCAGTACTTC. Translating gives CASSDIAGGRETQYF.

This clone appeared a few times. The chain has TRBV5-1 and TRBJ2-7; D is unresolved. Germline loops: CDR1 SGHRS, CDR2 YFSETQ. The CDR3 consists of 15 residues. V was shortened by 4 bases and J by 6 bases, with 20 bases between the two germline ends. In DNA form, the CDR3 reads TGCGCCAGCAGCACAGACCGACCTCCTTTTGGCGAGCAGTACTTC. This codes for CASSTDRPPFGEQYF.

Turning to this clone: Other nucleotide sequences from this sample produce the same CDR3. The CDR3 loop reads CASSYGTGGQPQHF. The CDR3 nucleotides read TGTGCCAGCAGTTACGGGACAGGGGGTCAGCCCCAGCATTTT. The chain links TRBV6-2 or TRBV6-3 to TRBJ1-5, with TRBD1 matching 11 bases. V lost 2 bases, J lost 6 bases, and 0 bases stayed unmatched. The CDR3 length is 14 residues. Germline V gene data show CDR1 as MNHEY and CDR2 as SVGEGT.

V gene TRBV13 combines with J gene TRBJ2-1; 10 bases agree with TRBD1. V dropped 8 bases and J dropped 4; count of bases not matched to a gene: 5. This CDR3 has 14 residues. CDR1 and CDR2 (germline): PRHDT, FYEKMQ (reference sequence). The CDR3 sequence: CASRDRGPYNEQFF. CDR3 bases: TGTGCCAGCCGTGACAGGGGGCCATACAATGAGCAGTTCTTC.

In this sample, this clone turned up once. The genes are TRBV6-2 or TRBV6-3 and TRBJ2-2; D is unclear. Trimming shortened V by 4 bases and J by 6 bases, and 12 bases separated the two germline ends. This CDR3 is built from 14 residues. Germline CDR1 is MNHEY and CDR2 is SVGEGT. For the CDR3, the DNA is TGTGCCAGCAGTTGGACCCGAGGAGCCGGGGAGCTGTTTTTT. Protein sequence: CASSWTRGAGELFF.